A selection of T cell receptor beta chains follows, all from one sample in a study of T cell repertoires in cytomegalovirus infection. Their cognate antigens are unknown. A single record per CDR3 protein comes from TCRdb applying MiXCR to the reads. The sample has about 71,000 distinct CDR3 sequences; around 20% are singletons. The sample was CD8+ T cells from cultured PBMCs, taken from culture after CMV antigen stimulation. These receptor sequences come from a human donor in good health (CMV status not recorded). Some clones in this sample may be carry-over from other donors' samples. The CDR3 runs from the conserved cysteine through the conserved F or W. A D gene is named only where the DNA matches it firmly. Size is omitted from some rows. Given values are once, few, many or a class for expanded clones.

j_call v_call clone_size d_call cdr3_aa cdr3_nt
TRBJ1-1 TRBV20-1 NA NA CSASPREGTEAFF TGCAGTGCTAGTCCCCGGGAGGGCACTGAAGCTTTCTTT
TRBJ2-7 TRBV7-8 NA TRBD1 CAISPGQPNFYEQYF TGTGCCATCAGCCCGGGACAGCCAAACTTCTACGAGCAGTACTTC
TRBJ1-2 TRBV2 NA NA CARPVKDRINDGYTF TGTGCCAGACCGGTAAAAGACAGGATTAACGATGGCTACACCTTC
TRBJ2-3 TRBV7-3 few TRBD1 CASSFLGSGQVSTDTQYF TGTGCCAGCAGCTTCTTAGGCTCGGGACAGGTTAGCACAGATACGCAGTATTTT
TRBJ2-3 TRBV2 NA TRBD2 CASSPGGLAGDVPYF TGTGCCAGCAGCCCTGGGGGACTAGCGGGGGACGTCCCGTATTTT
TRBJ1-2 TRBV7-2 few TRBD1 CASSLDPSTGGGETF TGTGCCAGCAGCTTAGACCCGTCGACAGGGGGCGGTGAGACCTTC
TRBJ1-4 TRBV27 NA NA CASSFFGGTNEKLFF TGTGCCAGCAGTTTTTTCGGAGGCACTAATGAAAAACTGTTTTTT
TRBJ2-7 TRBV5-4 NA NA CASSRGGPSYEQYF TGTGCCAGCAGCCGGGGCGGGCCTTCCTACGAGCAGTACTTC
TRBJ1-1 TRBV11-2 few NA CASSLVFGAFF TGTGCCAGCAGCCTGGTCTTTGGGGCTTTCTTT
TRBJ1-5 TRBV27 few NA CASADPKWGSNQPQHF TGTGCCAGCGCAGATCCTAAGTGGGGTAGCAATCAGCCCCAGCATTTT
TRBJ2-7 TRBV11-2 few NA CASTIPGPQGGYEQYF TGTGCCAGCACTATTCCGGGACCCCAAGGGGGCTACGAGCAGTACTTC
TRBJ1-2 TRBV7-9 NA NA CASSLAWQGGGYTF TGTGCCAGCAGCTTAGCGTGGCAGGGTGGAGGCTACACCTTC
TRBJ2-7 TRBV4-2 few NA CASSQSVGGNEQYF TGTGCCAGCAGCCAATCCGTGGGGGGCAACGAGCAGTACTTC
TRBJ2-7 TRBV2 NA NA CASMGTEDLYEQYF TGTGCCAGCATGGGAACAGAAGACCTATACGAGCAGTACTTC
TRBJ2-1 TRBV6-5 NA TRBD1 CASSSRDSYNEQFF TGTGCCAGCAGTTCGAGGGACAGCTACAATGAGCAGTTCTTC
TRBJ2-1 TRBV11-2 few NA CASSGGISYNEQFF TGTGCCAGCAGCGGGGGGATCTCCTACAATGAGCAGTTCTTC
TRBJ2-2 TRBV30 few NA CAQGPGELFF TGTGCCCAAGGGCCCGGGGAGCTGTTTTTT
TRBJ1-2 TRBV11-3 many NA CASTPSPQGSYGYTF TGTGCCAGCACCCCTAGTCCCCAGGGAAGCTATGGCTACACCTTC
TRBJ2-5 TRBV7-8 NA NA CASSLDTGIQQETQYF TGTGCCAGCAGCTTAGATACGGGGATCCAACAAGAGACCCAGTACTTC
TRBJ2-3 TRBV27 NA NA CASSLSVLDTQYF TGTGCCAGCAGCCTTAGTGTTTTAGATACGCAGTATTTT
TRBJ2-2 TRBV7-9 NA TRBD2 CASSGLVGRTGELFF TGTGCCAGCAGCGGACTAGTAGGGAGAACCGGGGAGCTGTTTTTT
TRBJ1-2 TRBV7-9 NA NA CASSSNPVGAYGYTF TGTGCCAGCAGCTCCAACCCCGTAGGGGCCTATGGCTACACCTTC
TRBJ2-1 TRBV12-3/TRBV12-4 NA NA CASRALAGSLYNEQFF TGTGCCAGCAGAGCACTTGCGGGGTCCCTCTACAATGAGCAGTTCTTC
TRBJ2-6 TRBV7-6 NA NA CSSSLASYGTVHSGANVLTF TGTTCCAGCAGCTTAGCCTCCTACGGGACCGTGCACTCTGGGGCCAACGTCCTGACTTTC
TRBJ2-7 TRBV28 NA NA CASSFRGEQYF TGTGCCAGCAGTTTCCGGGGCGAGCAGTACTTC
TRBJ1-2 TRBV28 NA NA CASSFGGTSNYGYTF TGTGCCAGCAGTTTTGGAGGGACCTCTAACTATGGCTACACCTTC
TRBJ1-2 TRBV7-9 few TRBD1 CASTTLNRDRGNQGYGYTF TGTGCCAGCACCACCCTCAACCGGGACAGGGGGAATCAGGGCTATGGCTACACCTTC
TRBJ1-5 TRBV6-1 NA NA CASSPGTFNQPQHF TGTGCCAGCAGTCCCGGAACTTTCAATCAGCCCCAGCATTTT
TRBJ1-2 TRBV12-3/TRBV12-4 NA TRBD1 CASSLGQGVKGYTF TGTGCCAGCAGTTTAGGACAGGGGGTGAAAGGCTACACCTTC
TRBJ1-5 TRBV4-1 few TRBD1 CASSQEQGVYQPQHF TGCGCCAGCAGCCAAGAACAGGGGGTATATCAGCCCCAGCATTTT
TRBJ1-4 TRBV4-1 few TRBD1 CASSQEAGTANEKLFF TGCGCCAGCAGCCAAGAAGCCGGGACAGCTAATGAAAAACTGTTTTTT
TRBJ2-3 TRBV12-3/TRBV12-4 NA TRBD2 CASSSVSGGSTDTQYF TGTGCCAGCAGCTCGGTTAGCGGGGGTAGTACAGATACGCAGTATTTT
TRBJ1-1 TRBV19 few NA CASSISAGYTEAFF TGTGCCAGTAGTATATCTGCAGGGTACACTGAAGCTTTCTTT
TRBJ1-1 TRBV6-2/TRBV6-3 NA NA CASSYDPNTEAFF TGTGCCAGCAGTTACGATCCGAACACTGAAGCTTTCTTT
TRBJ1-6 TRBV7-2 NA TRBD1 CASSFEIGDRGRLNSPLHF TGTGCCAGCAGCTTCGAAATAGGGGACAGGGGGCGCCTCAATTCACCCCTCCACTTT
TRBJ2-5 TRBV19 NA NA CASSEGVEQETQYF TGTGCCAGTAGTGAGGGTGTGGAGCAAGAGACCCAGTACTTC
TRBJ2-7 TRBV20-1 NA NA CSAREIGSHEQYF TGCAGTGCTAGAGAGATCGGGTCGCACGAGCAGTACTTC
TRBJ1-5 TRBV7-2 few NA CASSLAGSNQPQHF TGTGCCAGCAGCTTAGCCGGTAGCAATCAGCCCCAGCATTTT
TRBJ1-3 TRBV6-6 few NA CASSPFAESSGNTIYF TGTGCCAGCAGTCCTTTCGCTGAAAGCTCTGGAAACACCATATATTTT
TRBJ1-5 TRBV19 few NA CASRLAGMNQPQHF TGTGCCAGTAGATTGGCAGGGATGAATCAGCCCCAGCATTTT
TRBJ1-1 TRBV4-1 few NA CASSPGLGREAFF TGCGCCAGCAGCCCTGGGCTCGGCAGAGAAGCTTTCTTT
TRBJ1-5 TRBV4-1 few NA CASSHRGGNQPQHF TGCGCCAGCAGCCACAGGGGTGGCAATCAGCCCCAGCATTTT
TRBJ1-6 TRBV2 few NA CAGKETSYNSPLHF TGTGCCGGCAAAGAGACCTCCTATAATTCACCCCTCCACTTT
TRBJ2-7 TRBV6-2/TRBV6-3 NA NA CASSYSSYEQYF TGTGCCAGCAGTTACTCGAGCTACGAGCAGTACTTC
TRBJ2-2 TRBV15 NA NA CAIVRGRNTGELFF TGTGCCATCGTCAGGGGACGGAACACCGGGGAGCTGTTTTTT
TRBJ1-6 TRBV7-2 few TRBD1 CASSRTGQYNSPLHF TGTGCCAGCAGTCGAACGGGACAGTATAATTCACCCCTCCACTTT
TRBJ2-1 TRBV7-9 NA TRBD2 CASSSLMGEGYNEQFF TGTGCCAGCAGCTCACTTATGGGGGAGGGATACAATGAGCAGTTCTTC
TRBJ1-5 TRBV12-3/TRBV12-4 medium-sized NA CASSSAIRPSNQPQHF TGTGCCAGCAGTTCGGCTATACGTCCTAGCAATCAGCCCCAGCATTTT
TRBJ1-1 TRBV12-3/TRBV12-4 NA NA CASSLVGNTEAFF TGTGCCAGCAGCCTCGTAGGGAACACTGAAGCTTTCTTT
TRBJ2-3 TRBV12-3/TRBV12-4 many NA CASSSADTQYF TGTGCCAGCAGTTCCGCAGATACGCAGTATTTT
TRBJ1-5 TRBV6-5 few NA CASRKLTVSNQPQHF TGTGCCAGCAGAAAGTTGACAGTTAGCAATCAGCCCCAGCATTTT
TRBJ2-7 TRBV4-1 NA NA CASSQNTRGEQYF TGCGCCAGCAGCCAAAATACACGGGGCGAGCAGTACTTC
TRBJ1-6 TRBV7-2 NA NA CASSSRGYDSPLHF TGTGCCAGCAGCTCCCGGGGGTACGATTCACCCCTCCACTTT
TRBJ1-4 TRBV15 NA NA CATSIGGLNEKLFF TGTGCCACCAGTATAGGAGGGCTTAATGAAAAACTGTTTTTT
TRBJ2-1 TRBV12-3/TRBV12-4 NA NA CASSDLPGFNEQFF TGTGCCAGCAGTGATCTTCCGGGGTTCAATGAGCAGTTCTTC
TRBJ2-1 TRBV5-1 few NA CASSSELRSYNEQFF TGCGCCAGCAGCTCCGAGTTACGCTCCTACAATGAGCAGTTCTTC
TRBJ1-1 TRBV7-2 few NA CASSLGGDGTEAFF TGTGCCAGCAGCTTAGGCGGGGACGGCACTGAAGCTTTCTTT
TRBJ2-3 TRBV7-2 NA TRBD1 CASSLAGDRGRADTQYF TGTGCCAGCAGCTTAGCGGGGGACAGGGGGCGGGCAGATACGCAGTATTTT
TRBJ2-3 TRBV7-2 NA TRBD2 CASSRSRDYLTDTQYF TGTGCCAGCAGCCGATCCCGGGACTACCTTACAGATACGCAGTATTTT